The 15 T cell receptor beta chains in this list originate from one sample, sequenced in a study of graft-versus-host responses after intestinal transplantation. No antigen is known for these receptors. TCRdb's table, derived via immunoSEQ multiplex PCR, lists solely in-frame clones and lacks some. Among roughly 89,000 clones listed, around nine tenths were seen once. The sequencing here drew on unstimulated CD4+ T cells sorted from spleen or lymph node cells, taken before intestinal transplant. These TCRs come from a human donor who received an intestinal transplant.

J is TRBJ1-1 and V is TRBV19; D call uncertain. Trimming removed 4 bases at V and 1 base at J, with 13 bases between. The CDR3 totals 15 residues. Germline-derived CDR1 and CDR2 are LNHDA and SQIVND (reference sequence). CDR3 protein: CASSTGGPWNTEAFF. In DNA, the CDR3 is TGTGCCAGTAGTACCGGAGGGCCTTGGAACACTGAAGCTTTCTTT.

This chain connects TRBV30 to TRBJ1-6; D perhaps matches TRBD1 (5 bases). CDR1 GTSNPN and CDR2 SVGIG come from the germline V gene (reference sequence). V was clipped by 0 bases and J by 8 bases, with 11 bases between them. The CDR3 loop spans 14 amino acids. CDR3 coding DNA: TGTGCCTGGAGTGTGAATCAGGGTTATTCACCCCTCCACTTT. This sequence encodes CAWSVNQGYSPLHF.

The CDR3, as DNA: TGTGCCAGCAGCCAAAACTGGGGGGGGACTGAAGCTTTCTTT. It specifies CASSQNWGGTEAFF. This chain joins TRBV14 and TRBJ1-1; a possible D gene is TRBD1 (5 bases). With 2 bases removed from V and 5 bases from J, the gap between germline ends came to 12 bases. Germline V lookup: CDR1 SGHDN, CDR2 FVKESK. This CDR3 contains 14 residues.

DNA of the CDR3: TGCGCCAGCACCCGGGGAACTAGCGGGAGTCACGAGCAGTACTTC. Encoded protein: CASTRGTSGSHEQYF. V usage is TRBV5-1 and J usage is TRBJ2-7; 11 bases fit TRBD2. CDR3 length equals 15 residues. Germline CDR1 SGHRS, CDR2 YFSETQ. J gave up 5 bases and V 6 bases, and 10 bases lay outside the gene matches.

CDR3 region: CASSLIGQVPYEQYF. The DNA for the CDR3 is TGCGCCAGCAGCTTGATAGGACAGGTCCCCTACGAGCAGTACTTC. This rearrangement joins TRBV5-1 to TRBJ2-7; the match to TRBD1 covers 7 bases. Unmatched junction bases numbered 6, after V lost 1 base and J lost 2 bases. The CDR3 sequence is 15 residues long. CDR1 and CDR2 (germline): SGHRS, YFSETQ.

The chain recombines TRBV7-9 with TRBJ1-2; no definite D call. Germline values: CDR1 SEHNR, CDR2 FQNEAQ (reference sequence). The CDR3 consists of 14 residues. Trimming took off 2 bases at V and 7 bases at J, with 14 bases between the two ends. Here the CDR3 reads CASSLSWAEGGYTF. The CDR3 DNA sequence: TGTGCCAGCAGCTTAAGCTGGGCCGAGGGTGGCTACACCTTC.

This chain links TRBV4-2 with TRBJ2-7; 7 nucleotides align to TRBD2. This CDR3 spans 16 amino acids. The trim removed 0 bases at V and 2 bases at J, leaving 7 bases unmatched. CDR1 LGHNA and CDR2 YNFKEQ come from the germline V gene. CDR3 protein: CASSQDRLAETYEQYF. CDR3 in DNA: TGTGCCAGCAGCCAAGATCGGCTAGCGGAAACCTACGAGCAGTACTTC.

The CDR3 nucleotides are TGTGCCTGGAGTGTACTGGGACTGAGCTCCTATAATTCACCCCTCCACTTT. Its translation: CAWSVLGLSSYNSPLHF. V gene TRBV30 combines with J gene TRBJ1-6, with a weak D call TRBD1 (5 bases). Germline lookup yields CDR1 GTSNPN and CDR2 SVGIG (reference sequence). This CDR3 is 17 amino acids long. The ends were cut back, 0 bases at V and 0 bases at J, with 12 bases in the middle.

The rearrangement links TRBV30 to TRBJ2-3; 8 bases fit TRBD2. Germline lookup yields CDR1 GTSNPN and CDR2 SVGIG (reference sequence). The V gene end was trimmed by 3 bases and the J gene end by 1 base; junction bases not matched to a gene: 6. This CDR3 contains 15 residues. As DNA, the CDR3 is TGTGCCTGGAGGAGGCGAGCGGGGGGCACAGATACGCAGTATTTT. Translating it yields CAWRRRAGGTDTQYF.

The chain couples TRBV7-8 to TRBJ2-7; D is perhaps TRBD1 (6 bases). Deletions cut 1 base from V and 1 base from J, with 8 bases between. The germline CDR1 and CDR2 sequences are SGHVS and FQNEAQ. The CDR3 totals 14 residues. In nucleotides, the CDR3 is TGTGCCAGCAGCTTAGGGGGGCTGTCCTACGAGCAGTACTTC. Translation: CASSLGGLSYEQYF.

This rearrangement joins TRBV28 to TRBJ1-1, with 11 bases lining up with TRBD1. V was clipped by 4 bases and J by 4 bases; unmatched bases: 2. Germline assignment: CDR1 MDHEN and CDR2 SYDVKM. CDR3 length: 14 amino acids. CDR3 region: CASSYGQGATEAFF. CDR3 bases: TGTGCCAGCAGTTACGGACAGGGGGCCACTGAAGCTTTCTTT. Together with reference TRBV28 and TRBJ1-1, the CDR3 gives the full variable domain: DVKVTQSSRYLVKRTGEKVFLECVQDMDHENMFWYRQDPGLGLRLIYFSYDVKMKEKGDIPEGYSVSREKKERFSLILESASTNQTSMYLCASSYGQGATEAFFGQGTRLTVV.

This CDR3 is CASSILSGLPGGNTIYF. For the CDR3, the DNA is TGTGCCAGTAGTATTCTATCCGGCCTCCCGGGGGGAAACACCATATATTTT. The rearrangement uses TRBV19 and TRBJ1-3; no clear D. Trimming removed 3 bases from V and 4 bases from J, with 19 bases in between. CDR1 LNHDA and CDR2 SQIVND come from the germline V gene (reference sequence). This CDR3 has 17 residues.

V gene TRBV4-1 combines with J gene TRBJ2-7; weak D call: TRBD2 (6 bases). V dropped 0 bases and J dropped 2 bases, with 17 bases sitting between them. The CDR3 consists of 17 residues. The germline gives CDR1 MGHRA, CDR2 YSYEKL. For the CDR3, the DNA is TGCGCCAGCAGCCAAGATAGTTCTACGGGACTTACCTACGAGCAGTACTTC. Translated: CASSQDSSTGLTYEQYF.

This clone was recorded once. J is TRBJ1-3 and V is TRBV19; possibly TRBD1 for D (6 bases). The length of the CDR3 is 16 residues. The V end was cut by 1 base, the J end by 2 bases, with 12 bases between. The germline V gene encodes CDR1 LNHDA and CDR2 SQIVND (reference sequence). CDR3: CASSIARQDTGNTIYF. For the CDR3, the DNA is TGTGCCAGTAGTATAGCTCGACAGGACACTGGAAACACCATATATTTT.

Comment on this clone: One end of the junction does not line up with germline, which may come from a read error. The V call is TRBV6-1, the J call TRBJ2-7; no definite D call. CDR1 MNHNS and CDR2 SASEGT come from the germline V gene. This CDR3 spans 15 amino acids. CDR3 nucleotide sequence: TGTGCCAGCATGGTACGAAGAACGCCTACCTACGGGCAGTACTTC. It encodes CASMVRRTPTYGQYF.